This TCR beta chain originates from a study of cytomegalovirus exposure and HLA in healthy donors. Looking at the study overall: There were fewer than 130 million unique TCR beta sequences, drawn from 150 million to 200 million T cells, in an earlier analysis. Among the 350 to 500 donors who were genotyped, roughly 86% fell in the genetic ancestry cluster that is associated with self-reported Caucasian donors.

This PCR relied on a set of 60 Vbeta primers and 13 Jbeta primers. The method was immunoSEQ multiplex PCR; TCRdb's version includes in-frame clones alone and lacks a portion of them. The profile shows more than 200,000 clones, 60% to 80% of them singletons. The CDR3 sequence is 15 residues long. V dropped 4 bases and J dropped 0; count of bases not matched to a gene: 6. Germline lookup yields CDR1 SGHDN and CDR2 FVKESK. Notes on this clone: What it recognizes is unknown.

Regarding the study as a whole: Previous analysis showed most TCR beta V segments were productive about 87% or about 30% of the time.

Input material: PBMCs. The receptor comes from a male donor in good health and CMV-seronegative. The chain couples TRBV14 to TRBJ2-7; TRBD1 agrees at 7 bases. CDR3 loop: CASSPWDRSSYEQYF. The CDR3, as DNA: TGTGCCAGCAGCCCCTGGGACAGAAGCTCCTACGAGCAGTACTTC.